Listed below are T cell receptor beta chains from one sample, sequenced in a study of cytomegalovirus exposure and HLA in healthy donors. Profiled with immunoSEQ multiplex PCR; TCRdb holds only in-frame clones, not every one. The sample carries just over 65,000 clones, 75% to 85% recorded once. Sequencing used PBMCs. These receptors were obtained from a human donor in good health. Both conserved end residues are part of each CDR3. The order of the fields is J gene, V gene, clone size, D gene, CDR3 protein, CDR3 DNA. The D gene is left open where the match is weak. The size field is filled for only some rows; it gives once, few, many or a size class.

TRBJ1-4 TRBV19 - - CATAGDKDEKLFF TGTGCCACCGCCGGCGACAAGGATGAAAAACTGTTTTTT
TRBJ1-2 TRBV10-1 - TRBD1 CASSEGDRAVGYTF TGCGCCAGCAGTGAGGGGGACAGGGCGGTTGGCTACACCTTC
TRBJ1-2 TRBV6-5 - - CASRSSGDGYGYTF TGTGCCAGCAGATCTTCAGGGGACGGCTATGGCTACACCTTC
TRBJ1-3 TRBV5-6 once - CASSWGRQGLRGNTIYF TGTGCCAGCAGCTGGGGGCGGCAGGGCCTAAGGGGAAACACCATATATTTT
TRBJ1-1 TRBV9 - - CASSRRGAEAFF TGTGCCAGCAGCCGTCGGGGGGCTGAAGCTTTCTTT
TRBJ1-2 TRBV6-6 - - CASRPTSNYGYTF TGTGCCAGCAGACCTACTTCTAACTATGGCTACACCTTC
TRBJ2-2 TRBV10-3 - - CAITGQINTGELFF TGTGCCATCACTGGACAGATCAACACCGGGGAGCTGTTTTTT
TRBJ1-1 TRBV30 - TRBD1 CAWSQGTGGNTEAFF TGTGCCTGGAGTCAAGGTACAGGGGGGAACACTGAAGCTTTCTTT
TRBJ1-1 TRBV19 - - CASSSEGGRRTEAFF TGTGCCAGTAGTTCTGAAGGGGGTAGGCGCACTGAAGCTTTCTTT
TRBJ2-4 TRBV5-1 - TRBD2 CASSRLAGGIAKNIQYF TGCGCCAGCAGCCGACTAGCGGGGGGAATAGCCAAAAACATTCAGTACTTC
TRBJ2-7 TRBV6-1 - - CASSEVRGGEQYF TGTGCCAGCAGTGAAGTCCGGGGAGGCGAGCAGTACTTC
TRBJ1-1 TRBV2 - - CASREIPGLNTEAFF TGTGCCAGCAGAGAGATCCCAGGATTGAACACTGAAGCTTTCTTT
TRBJ2-1 TRBV2 - - CASSEKGEQFF TGTGCCAGCAGTGAGAAGGGGGAGCAGTTCTTC
TRBJ1-2 TRBV6-1 - - CASSAAFSNYGYPF TGTGCCAGCAGTGCCGCCTTTTCTAACTATGGCTACCCCTTC
TRBJ2-3 TRBV9 - - CASSVEGFNTDTQYF TGTGCCAGCAGCGTGGAGGGGTTTAACACAGATACGCAGTATTTT
TRBJ2-5 TRBV7-2 - TRBD2 CASSLAISGGAAETQYF TGTGCCAGCAGCTTAGCGATTAGCGGGGGGGCTGCAGAGACCCAGTACTTC
TRBJ2-2 TRBV5-4 - TRBD2 CASGRGGPGTGELFF TGTGCCAGCGGGCGGGGGGGCCCCGGCACCGGGGAGCTGTTTTTT
TRBJ1-1 TRBV18 - - CASSPPQGTFVAGTEAFF TGTGCCAGCTCACCACCGCAGGGGACCTTTGTGGCTGGCACTGAAGCTTTCTTT
TRBJ2-4 TRBV23-1 - - CASSQLMYNKNIQYF TGCGCCAGCAGTCAATTAATGTACAACAAAAACATTCAGTACTTC
TRBJ2-1 TRBV9 - TRBD2 CASSARGGSSYNEQFF TGTGCCAGCAGCGCGCGGGGGGGAAGCTCCTACAATGAGCAGTTCTTC